This passage covers 18 T cell receptor beta chains from one sample sequenced in a study of blood T cell repertoires in COVID-19 (dated by TCRdb to the early 2020s). The receptor library was made with the immunoSEQ multiplex PCR assay. The clones in this table, taken by TCRdb from immuneACCESS, are in-frame only. Not every clone is retained; where verified, under half of the shortfall comes from an unresolved V gene, and the cause of the rest is unknown. The sample table holds about 110,000 clones, of which over 60% were seen once. 6.2% of the sample rests with the top ten. Material: peripheral blood. These receptors were obtained from a man older than 75 with COVID-19, enrolled during active disease.

This rearrangement joins TRBV11-3 to TRBJ2-1; 8 bases map to TRBD2. The CDR3 runs 15 residues. J gave up 7 bases and V 1 base, and 6 bases lay outside the gene matches. CDR1 is SGHNT, CDR2 YENEEA, per germline. Here the CDR3 reads CASSLAGGPGNEQFF. CDR3 in DNA: TGTGCCAGCAGCTTAGCGGGAGGGCCAGGGAATGAGCAGTTCTTC. Looking up the rest from reference TRBV11-3 and TRBJ2-1 gives the full variable domain: EAGVVQSPRYKIIEKKQPVAFWCNPISGHNTLYWYLQNLGQGPELLIRYENEEAVDDSQLPKDRFSAERLKGVDSTLKIQPAELGDSAVYLCASSLAGGPGNEQFFGPGTRLTVL.

This clone occurred a few times. This chain joins TRBV7-3 and TRBJ2-1; 8 bases line up with TRBD2. V trimming: 5 bases; J trimming: 4 bases; junction bases outside the gene matches: 7. The CDR3 is 15 amino acids. CDR1 SGHTA and CDR2 FQGTGA come from the germline V gene. The CDR3 loop reads CASSPSGSAYNEQFF. For the CDR3, the DNA is TGTGCCAGCAGCCCCAGCGGGAGTGCATACAATGAGCAGTTCTTC.

The chain has TRBV5-4 and TRBJ2-7, with D uncertain. The germline V gene encodes CDR1 SGHNT and CDR2 YYREEE (reference sequence). This CDR3 is built from 14 residues. V lost 0 bases to trimming and J lost 4 bases, with 11 bases between them. The CDR3 reads CASSLGHPFYEQYF. CDR3 in DNA: TGTGCCAGCAGCTTGGGACACCCGTTTTACGAGCAGTACTTC.

The gene calls are TRBV6-5 and TRBJ1-2; possibly TRBD1 for D (5 bases). This CDR3 has 13 residues. CDR1 and CDR2 from the germline V gene are MNHEY and SVGAGI. CDR3: CEVGQPSNYGYTF. DNA of the CDR3: TGTGAGGTGGGGCAGCCTAGTAACTATGGCTACACCTTC.

CDR3: CASSKLLAEYNEQFF. The DNA of the CDR3 is TGTGCCAGCAGCAAACTTCTAGCGGAGTACAATGAGCAGTTCTTC. The gene calls are TRBV21-1 and TRBJ2-1; no DNA check was done on the table's D call, TRBD2. TRBV21-1 is deemed a pseudogene. This CDR3 is 15 amino acids long.

The CDR3 spells CATSDFDRAYGYTF. The CDR3 nucleotides are TGTGCCACCAGTGATTTCGACAGGGCCTATGGCTACACCTTC. The chain uses TRBV24-1 and TRBJ1-2, with 7 bases lining up with TRBD1. CDR1 is KGHDR, CDR2 SFDVKD, per germline. The length of the CDR3 is 14 residues. V dropped 1 base and J dropped 4; count of bases not matched to a gene: 2.

The CDR3 is CASSLASPQETQYF. CDR3 nucleotides: TGTGCCAGCAGCTTAGCGTCCCCACAAGAGACCCAGTACTTC. This chain joins TRBV7-2 and TRBJ2-5; D unresolved. CDR3 length equals 14 residues. V lost 0 bases and J lost 2, with 7 bases in between. Germline V gene lookup returns CDR1 SGHTA and CDR2 FQGNSA.

The chain carries TRBV29-1 and TRBJ1-1, with 8 bases lining up with TRBD1. The CDR3 contains 12 residues. J lost 6 bases, V lost 7 bases, and 7 bases had no gene match. CDR1 and CDR2 (germline): SQVTM, ANQGSEA. The CDR3 nucleotides read TGCAGCGCCAGGGGGCCGGGCGCTGAAGCTTTCTTT. It specifies CSARGPGAEAFF.

This chain connects TRBV15 to TRBJ1-5, with D possibly TRBD1 on 5 matching bases. The CDR3 sequence is 17 residues long. V was cut by 0 bases and J by 3 bases, with 15 bases left in between. Germline CDR1 and CDR2: LNHNV and YYDKDF (reference sequence). CDR3 residues: CATSRDEAGWDNQPQHF. The CDR3 nucleotides are TGTGCCACCAGCAGAGATGAAGCAGGGTGGGACAATCAGCCCCAGCATTTT. Filled out from reference TRBV15 and TRBJ1-5, the complete variable domain reads DAMVIQNPRYQVTQFGKPVTLSCSQTLNHNVMYWYQQKSSQAPKLLFHYYDKDFNNEADTPDNFQSRRPNTSFCFLDIRSPGLGDTAMYLCATSRDEAGWDNQPQHFGDGTRLSIL.

This chain connects TRBV18 to TRBJ1-3, with a tentative D call TRBD1 (5 bases). The CDR3 is 14 amino acids. Trimming took off 3 bases at V and 1 base at J, with 7 bases between the two ends. Germline V gene data show CDR1 as KGHSH and CDR2 as LQKENI. CDR3 nucleotides: TGTGCCAGCTCACCCGACAGTTCTGGAAACACCATATATTTT. It is translated as CASSPDSSGNTIYF.

The rearrangement uses TRBV29-1 and TRBJ2-1, with 11 bases fitting TRBD1. Trimming cost V 6 bases and J 7 bases; bases outside gene matches: 8. CDR1 is SQVTM, CDR2 ANQGSEA, per germline. The CDR3 covers 14 residues. CDR3 nucleotide sequence: TGCAGCGTGGAACGCGGGACAGGGGGTAATGAGCAGTTCTTC. This sequence encodes CSVERGTGGNEQFF.

The count of this clone is one. The rearrangement joins TRBV28 to TRBJ2-1, with TRBD1 as a possible D gene (5 bases). V was clipped by 5 bases and J by 4 bases, with 15 bases between them. The CDR3 contains 15 residues. Germline V lookup: CDR1 MDHEN, CDR2 SYDVKM. The CDR3 region has the DNA TGTGCCAGCAGTCTTAGGGGCGTATTGTACAATGAGCAGTTCTTC. Translation: CASSLRGVLYNEQFF.

The chain joins TRBV3-1 (or the pseudogene TRBV3-2) to TRBJ2-1; TRBD2 matches at 10 bases. The CDR3 runs to 17 residues. From germline, CDR1 is LGHDT and CDR2 YNNKEL (reference sequence). J gave up 7 bases and V 1 base, and 10 bases lay outside the gene matches. The CDR3 region has the DNA TGTGCCAGCAGCCAAGGGGGAGCGGGAGGGTGGTTGAATGAGCAGTTCTTC. It yields the protein CASSQGGAGGWLNEQFF.

This clone is judged medium-sized (0.01 to 0.1%). This chain joins TRBV18 and TRBJ1-1, with TRBD1 as a possible D gene (5 bases). This CDR3 comprises 15 residues. The V gene's germline CDR1 is KGHSH and CDR2 LQKENI. The V end lost 3 bases, the J end lost 5 bases, and 16 bases lay between the germline ends. CDR3 protein: CASSPWGGSVTEAFF. Written as DNA, the CDR3 is TGTGCCAGCTCACCTTGGGGGGGGTCCGTTACTGAAGCTTTCTTT.

The V gene is TRBV6-2 or TRBV6-3, the J gene TRBJ2-1, with D unclear. Germline values: CDR1 MNHEY, CDR2 SVGEGT. CDR3 length: 12 residues. Deletions cut 2 bases from V and 7 bases from J, with 6 bases between. The CDR3 loop is CASSYPRNEQFF. The CDR3 DNA follows: TGTGCCAGCAGTTACCCTCGTAATGAGCAGTTCTTC.

This clone was observed a handful of times. V usage is TRBV24-1 and J usage is TRBJ2-5, with D maybe TRBD2 (6 bases). The CDR3 is made up of 15 amino acids. Trimming pared 9 bases from V and 4 bases from J, leaving 20 bases between. The germline CDR1 and CDR2 sequences are KGHDR and SFDVKD. DNA of the CDR3: TGTGCCACCGCAAAAGACGGCGGGGCGGGAGAGACCCAGTACTTC. Translation gives CATAKDGGAGETQYF.

V gene TRBV6-2 or TRBV6-3 combines with J gene TRBJ2-7; a weak D match, TRBD2 (6 bases). The germline V gene has CDR1 MNHEY and CDR2 SVGEGT. V lost 1 base to trimming and J lost 5 bases, with 15 bases between them. The length of the CDR3 is 15 residues. In nucleotides, the CDR3 is TGTGCCAGCAGTTACTACGCGGGGAAACCCCACGAGCAGTACTTC. It encodes CASSYYAGKPHEQYF.

The genes are TRBV9 and TRBJ1-2, with D tentatively TRBD1 (5 bases). The CDR3 consists of 13 residues. Germline CDR1 SGDLS, CDR2 YYNGEE. The germline V and J ends were trimmed by 1 base and 8 bases, with 12 bases remaining between them. The CDR3 loop is CASSVLQGRGYTF. The CDR3 bases are TGTGCCAGCAGCGTACTGCAGGGCCGAGGCTACACCTTC.